This record concerns one T cell receptor beta chain sequence. The record originates from a study of blood T cell repertoires in COVID-19. Study details: Acute and convalescent COVID-19 samples came from the United States, Italy and Spain. The analysed material was cDNA or gDNA that came from T cells, B-cell-depleted T cells, or PBMCs.

Authors' data handling: Researchers report that nucleated cell counts were estimated from reference gene primer amplification. The table came from immunoSEQ multiplex PCR; TCRdb's copy has only in-frame clones and leaves some out. That table furnishes V, J and clone size, whereas the DNA furnished D and trimming. This sample has about 77,000 clones, with around three quarters found just once. V gave up 0 bases and J gave up 4 bases, with 13 bases separating them. The CDR3 is 15 amino acids. CDR1 is SGHRS and CDR2 is YFSETQ in the germline V gene. Sequencing used peripheral blood. The TCR comes from a woman aged 70-85 years with acute or convalescent COVID-19. The chain employs TRBV5-1 and TRBJ1-1; no firm D call. This chain's CDR3 is CASSLESGIGTEAFF. The CDR3 DNA reads TGCGCCAGCAGCTTGGAATCCGGGATCGGCACTGAAGCTTTCTTT.